These 3 T cell receptor beta chains were sequenced from one sample in a study of regulatory T cells in long-lasting Graves disease. Noted time point: newly diagnosed GD, antithyroid drugs for less than 3 months. After RNA was extracted from PBMCs, the TCR library was made from it. Library construction for TCR beta used iRepertoire HTBI primers and Arm-PCR of CDR3 regions. TCRdb re-called the multiplex PCR reads with MiXCR, one entry per CDR3 protein. The data show about 200,000 distinct CDR3 sequences, with 15% to 20% seen just once and approximately 20% held by the top ten. This specimen was peripheral blood mononuclear cells (PBMCs), taken at new diagnosis, from a patient treated with antithyroid drugs. These receptors originate from a female donor with Graves disease.

This clonotype was seen ten or more times. The V call is TRBV7-2, the J call TRBJ1-2; tentatively, D is TRBD1 (5 bases). The V end was cut by 5 bases, the J end by 4 bases, with 17 bases between. This CDR3 spans 15 amino acids. Germline V lookup: CDR1 SGHTA, CDR2 FQGNSA. CDR3 in DNA: TGTGCCAGCAGCCCGTCGGGGGGGGGGATCTATGGCTACACCTTC. Translation gives CASSPSGGGIYGYTF.

This clonotype was observed a few times. The rearrangement links TRBV19 to TRBJ1-5; D unclear. This CDR3 comprises 12 residues. V was cut by 3 bases and J by 6 bases, with 6 bases left in between. Germline-derived CDR1 and CDR2 are LNHDA and SQIVND (reference sequence). The CDR3 loop reads CASSMDLQPQHF. The CDR3 DNA sequence: TGTGCCAGTAGTATGGACCTTCAGCCCCAGCATTTT.

This clonotype appeared many times. The chain is built from TRBV18 and TRBJ1-1; D unclear. The CDR3 runs to 13 residues. Trimming removed 4 bases at V and 3 bases at J, with 9 bases between. The germline V gene has CDR1 KGHSH and CDR2 LQKENI. As DNA, the CDR3 is TGTGCCAGCTCACACTCCCGGGACACTGAAGCTTTCTTT. It yields the protein CASSHSRDTEAFF.